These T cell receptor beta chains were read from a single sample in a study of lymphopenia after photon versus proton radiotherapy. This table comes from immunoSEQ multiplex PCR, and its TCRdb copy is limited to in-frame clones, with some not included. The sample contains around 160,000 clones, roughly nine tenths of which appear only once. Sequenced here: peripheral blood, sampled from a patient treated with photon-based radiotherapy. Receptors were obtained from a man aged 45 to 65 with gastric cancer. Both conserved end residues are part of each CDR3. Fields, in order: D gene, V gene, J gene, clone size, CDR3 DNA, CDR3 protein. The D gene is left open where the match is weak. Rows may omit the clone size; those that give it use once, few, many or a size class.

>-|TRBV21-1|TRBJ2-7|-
TGTGCCAGCAGCAAATTCTTCGACAGGGGGCTCTCCTACGAGCAGTACTTC
CASSKFFDRGLSYEQYF
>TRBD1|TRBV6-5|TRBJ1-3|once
TGTGCCAGCAGGACCACAGGGGAAAGCACCATATATTTT
CASRTTGESTIYF
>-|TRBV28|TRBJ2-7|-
TGTGCCAGCAGTTTAGTAACCCCATACGAGCAGTACTTC
CASSLVTPYEQYF
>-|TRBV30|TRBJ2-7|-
TGTGCCTTAACAGGGCGCTCGGAGCAGTACTTC
CALTGRSEQYF
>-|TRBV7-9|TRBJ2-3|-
TGTGCCAGCAGCTTGACATCGGGGGCAGATACGCAGTATTTT
CASSLTSGADTQYF
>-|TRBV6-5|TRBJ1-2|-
TGTGCCAGCAGTCCAACAGGGAACTATGGCTACACCTTC
CASSPTGNYGYTF
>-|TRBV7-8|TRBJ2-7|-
TGTGCCAGCAGCTTAGAGTTGGGCTCACTTCAGTACTTC
CASSLELGSLQYF
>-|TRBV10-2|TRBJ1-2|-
TGCGCCAGCAGACCAGGGGACGGTGGCTACACCTTC
CASRPGDGGYTF
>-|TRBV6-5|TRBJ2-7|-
TGTGCCAGCAGTAACGATCCCGCCTCCTACGAGCAGTACTTC
CASSNDPASYEQYF
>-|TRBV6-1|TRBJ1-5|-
TGTGCCAGCAGTGAACCCGGGACGGTCACTCAGCCCCAGCATTTT
CASSEPGTVTQPQHF
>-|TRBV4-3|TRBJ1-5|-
TGCGCCAGCAGCCAAGATCGCGATGGCAATCAGCCCCAGCATTTT
CASSQDRDGNQPQHF
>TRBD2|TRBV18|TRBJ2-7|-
TGTGCCAGCTCACCCGACACTAGCGGGGGCAGAGGGGTGGAGCAGTACTTC
CASSPDTSGGRGVEQYF
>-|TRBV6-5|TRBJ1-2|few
TGTGCCTGTGGGCGGTCCTATGGCTACACCTTC
CACGRSYGYTF
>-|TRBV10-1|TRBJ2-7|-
TGCGCCAGCAGTGAGTCCTATAGTAACCCCGAGCAGTACTTC
CASSESYSNPEQYF
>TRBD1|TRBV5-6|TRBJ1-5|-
TGTGCCAGCAGCTCTGGACAGGGTGGTCAGCCCCAGCATTTT
CASSSGQGGQPQHF
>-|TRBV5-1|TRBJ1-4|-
TGCGCCAGCAGCCTGGCCGCCAATGAAAAACTGTTTTTT
CASSLAANEKLFF
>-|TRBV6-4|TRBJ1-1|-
TGTGCCAGCAGCCCTGGGAGCCTACTGAACACTGAAGCTTTCTTT
CASSPGSLLNTEAFF
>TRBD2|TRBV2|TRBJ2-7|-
TGTGCCAGCAGCGGGGGGGGAGTTCGGGCCTACGAGCAGTACTTC
CASSGGGVRAYEQYF
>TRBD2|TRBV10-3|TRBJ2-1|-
TGTGCCATCAGTGCCTCCAGCGGGAGCTCCTACAATGAGCAGTTCTTC
CAISASSGSSYNEQFF
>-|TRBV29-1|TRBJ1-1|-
TGCAGCGTTTCCCCGGGGAGTCCGCCTGAAGCTTTCTTT
CSVSPGSPPEAFF
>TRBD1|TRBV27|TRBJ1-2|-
TGTGCCAGCAGTCCCCGCGCAGGGGGCTGGTATGGCTACACCTTC
CASSPRAGGWYGYTF
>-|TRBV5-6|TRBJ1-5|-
TGTGCCAGCAGCTTAGAACTCAATCAGCCCCAGCATTTT
CASSLELNQPQHF
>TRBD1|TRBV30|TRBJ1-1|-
TGTGCCTGGAGTGACCGGGACAGGGGCGCTTTCTTT
CAWSDRDRGAFF
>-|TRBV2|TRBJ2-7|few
TGTGCCAGCAGTGAGAGACTAGACAGCTACGAGCAGTACTTC
CASSERLDSYEQYF
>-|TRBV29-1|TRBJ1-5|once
TGCAGCGCTAGGGTGGTGGGGGGCGATCAGCCCCAGCATTTT
CSARVVGGDQPQHF
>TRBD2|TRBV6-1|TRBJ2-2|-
TGTGCCAGCATTGGGAGGGCGGGAACCGGGGAGCTGTTTTTT
CASIGRAGTGELFF
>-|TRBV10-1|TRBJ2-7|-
TGCGCCAGCAGCATTTTTTCCTACGAGCAGTACTTC
CASSIFSYEQYF
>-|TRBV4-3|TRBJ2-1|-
TGCGCCAGCAGCCAAGACCTTGGTGGTAGCGCAGCCTACAATGAGCAGTTCTTC
CASSQDLGGSAAYNEQFF
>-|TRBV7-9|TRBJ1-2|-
TGTGCCAGCAGCCCAAGGGGGGAAGGCGGGTATGGCTACACCTTC
CASSPRGEGGYGYTF
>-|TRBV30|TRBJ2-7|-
TGTGCCTGGAGGACGACCAGCGGACGGCAGTACTTC
CAWRTTSGRQYF
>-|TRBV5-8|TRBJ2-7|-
TGTGCCAGCAGCTTAGATCCGGGGTCTAGCGAGCAGTACTTC
CASSLDPGSSEQYF
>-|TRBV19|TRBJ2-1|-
TGTGCCAGTAGTATCCGGGCCGAGCAGTTCTTC
CASSIRAEQFF
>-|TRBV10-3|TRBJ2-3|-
TGTGCCACCCTCGGGGGGCAGGGAGATACGCAGTATTTT
CATLGGQGDTQYF
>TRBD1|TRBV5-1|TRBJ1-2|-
TGCGCCAGCAGCCCGGGGGACAGAAACTATGGCTACACCTTC
CASSPGDRNYGYTF
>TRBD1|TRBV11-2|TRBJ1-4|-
TGTGCCAGCAGCTCAGGGGGACAGGGGGTCGAAAAACTGTTTTTT
CASSSGGQGVEKLFF
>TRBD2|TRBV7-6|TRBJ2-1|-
TGTGCCAGCAGCTTAGCTAGGACTAGCGGGAGAGATGTTGAGCAGTTCTTC
CASSLARTSGRDVEQFF
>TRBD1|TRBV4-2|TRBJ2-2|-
TGTGCCAGCAGCCTCCGGGACAGGGAAACCGGGGAGCTGTTTTTT
CASSLRDRETGELFF
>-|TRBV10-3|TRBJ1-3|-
TGTGCCATCAGGGGGACCGTAAACTCTGGAAACACCATATATTTT
CAIRGTVNSGNTIYF
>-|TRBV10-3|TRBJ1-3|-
TGTGCCATCAGTGCCGGGACCCTCTCTGGAAACACCATATATTTT
CAISAGTLSGNTIYF
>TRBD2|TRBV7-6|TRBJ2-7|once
TGTGCCAGCAGCTTTGGTCTAGCGGACTACGAGCAGTACTTC
CASSFGLADYEQYF
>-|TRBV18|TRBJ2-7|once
TGTGCCAGCTCAGACACCTACGAGCAGTACTTC
CASSDTYEQYF
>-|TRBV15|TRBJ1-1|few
TGTGCCACCAGCAGAGATTACGAGGATGGTTTCTTT
CATSRDYEDGFF
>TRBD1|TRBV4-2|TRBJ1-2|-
TGTGCCAGCAGCCAAGAACCGGGACAGGCCACCCGAGCTAAAAACTATGGCTACACCTTC
CASSQEPGQATRAKNYGYTF
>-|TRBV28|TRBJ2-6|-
TGTGCCAGCAGTTCGTCGGCGGGGACTGGGGCCAACGTCCTGACTTTC
CASSSSAGTGANVLTF